One T cell receptor (beta chain) is described in this entry. These data come from a study of blood T cell repertoires in COVID-19. TCRdb's copy holds only in-frame clones and misses some; the assay was immunoSEQ multiplex PCR. The sample records 250,000 to 350,000 clones, around 90% being singletons. Losses at the gene ends were 5 bases for V and 0 bases for J; bases not matched to a gene: 11. Germline CDR1 reads MDHEN; CDR2 reads SYDVKM. The CDR3 has 19 amino acids. The V gene is TRBV28, the J gene TRBJ2-6, with 9 bases matching TRBD1. The source of this sequence is a woman aged 35 to 49 who had recovered from COVID-19. The sample taken for sequencing was peripheral blood. This chain's CDR3 is CASSTPRDRVHSGANVLTF. CDR3 DNA: TGTGCCAGCAGTACCCCCCGGGACAGGGTACACTCTGGGGCCAACGTCCTGACTTTC.